The next 31 T cell receptor beta chains were all read from a single sample in a study of shared clonotypes between healthy human individuals. The table came from immunoSEQ multiplex PCR; TCRdb's copy has only in-frame clones and leaves some out. The table lists about 670,000 clones, about 78% of them singletons. Sequencing input: memory CD4+ T cells sorted from blood. Subset defined: CD45RA-negative fraction. The receptors were gathered from a woman aged 25 to 39 in good health.

V usage is TRBV7-9 and J usage is TRBJ2-5; D is possibly TRBD2 (6 bases). V lost 5 bases and J lost 2, with 12 bases in between. The CDR3 sequence is 14 residues long. Germline V gene sequence: CDR1 SEHNR, CDR2 FQNEAQ (reference sequence). CDR3 nucleotides: TGTGCCAGCAGCCCAGGGACTGTACAAGAGACCCAGTACTTC. This translates into CASSPGTVQETQYF. The variable domain in full, completed from reference TRBV7-9 and TRBJ2-5, reads DTGVSQNPRHKITKRGQNVTFRCDPISEHNRLYWYRQTLGQGPEFLTYFQNEAQLEKSRLLSDRFSAERPKGSFSTLEIQRTEQGDSAMYLCASSPGTVQETQYFGPGTRLLVL.

The chain links TRBV19 to TRBJ1-1, with a weak D call TRBD1 (6 bases). V lost 7 bases and J lost 5, with 14 bases in between. The CDR3 is 13 amino acids. Germline assignment: CDR1 LNHDA and CDR2 SQIVND (reference sequence). The CDR3, as DNA: TGTGCCAGTACCTGGGGGGCTGGAACTGAAGCTTTCTTT. Its protein product is CASTWGAGTEAFF.

The chain employs TRBV2 and TRBJ2-5; D gene ambiguous. The V end lost 7 bases, the J end lost 5 bases, and 14 bases lay between the germline ends. Per the germline V gene, CDR1 is SNHLY and CDR2 is FYNNEI. This CDR3 has 13 amino acids. The DNA for the CDR3 is TGTGCCAGCATTCCTCGCGGTCCGGAGACCCAGTACTTC. This gives the protein CASIPRGPETQYF.

The rearrangement links TRBV19 to TRBJ1-1; TRBD1 might be the D (6 bases). The germline V and J ends were trimmed by 4 bases and 1 base, with 16 bases remaining between them. Germline V lookup: CDR1 LNHDA, CDR2 SQIVND (reference sequence). The CDR3 consists of 16 residues. In DNA, the CDR3 is TGTGCCAGTAGTAGCCCCGGGGGCGGTAGGAACACTGAAGCTTTCTTT. Amino acids: CASSSPGGGRNTEAFF.

The chain uses TRBV29-1 and TRBJ2-2; TRBD2 matches at 9 bases. The germline CDR1 and CDR2 sequences are SQVTM and ANQGSEA. This CDR3 comprises 15 residues. V lost 6 bases and J lost 5; bases outside the gene matches: 10. The CDR3 reads CSVTSGYRGTGELFF. The CDR3 DNA reads as TGCAGCGTGACTAGCGGCTACCGGGGGACCGGGGAGCTGTTTTTT.

This rearrangement joins TRBV18 to TRBJ1-2; 8 nucleotides line up with TRBD1. From germline, CDR1 is KGHSH and CDR2 LQKENI. The CDR3 totals 14 residues. V dropped 5 bases and J dropped 3; count of bases not matched to a gene: 5. For the CDR3, the DNA is TGTGCCAGCTCATCGGGACAGGCCTACTATGGCTACACCTTC. As protein: CASSSGQAYYGYTF.

The J gene is TRBJ2-7, the V gene TRBV10-3, with D perhaps given as TRBD1 or TRBD2 (5 bases each). The CDR3 is 14 residues long. CDR1 is ENHRY and CDR2 is SYGVKD in the germline V gene. V was clipped by 9 bases and J by 0 bases, with 15 bases between them. This chain's CDR3 is CAIGPGPSSYEQYF. Written as DNA, the CDR3 is TGTGCCATAGGACCGGGACCAAGCTCCTACGAGCAGTACTTC.

V and J are TRBV18 and TRBJ2-7, with D maybe TRBD1 (6 bases). Germline-derived CDR1 and CDR2 are KGHSH and LQKENI. Trimming removed 2 bases from V and 3 bases from J, with 17 bases in between. This CDR3 is built from 16 residues. The CDR3 DNA reads TGTGCCAGCTCACCAACTTCTCGGGACACCAACTACGAGCAGTACTTC. Translating gives CASSPTSRDTNYEQYF.

The rearrangement joins TRBV15 to TRBJ2-2, with TRBD2 matching over 8 bases. V trimming: 1 base; J trimming: 3 bases; junction bases outside the gene matches: 1. In germline, CDR1 is LNHNV, CDR2 YYDKDF (reference sequence). This CDR3 spans 15 amino acids. For the CDR3, the DNA is TGTGCCACCAGCAGAGTAGCGGGATACACCGGGGAGCTGTTTTTT. Translated: CATSRVAGYTGELFF. The complete variable domain, with remaining parts taken from reference TRBV15 and TRBJ2-2, reads DAMVIQNPRYQVTQFGKPVTLSCSQTLNHNVMYWYQQKSSQAPKLLFHYYDKDFNNEADTPDNFQSRRPNTSFCFLDIRSPGLGDTAMYLCATSRVAGYTGELFFGEGSRLTVL.

The CDR3: CASSSQGGYEQYF. CDR3 in DNA: TGTGCCAGCAGTTCACAGGGGGGCTACGAGCAGTACTTC. The chain couples TRBV28 to TRBJ2-7, with 8 bases aligning to TRBD1. The CDR3 contains 13 residues. Germline V gene sequence: CDR1 MDHEN, CDR2 SYDVKM. V shed 4 bases, J shed 3 bases, and the junction held 2 bases outside the gene matches. The full variable domain, rest sourced from reference TRBV28 and TRBJ2-7, is DVKVTQSSRYLVKRTGEKVFLECVQDMDHENMFWYRQDPGLGLRLIYFSYDVKMKEKGDIPEGYSVSREKKERFSLILESASTNQTSMYLCASSSQGGYEQYFGPGTRLTVT.

The chain carries TRBV28 and TRBJ2-7; either TRBD1 or TRBD2 may supply D (5 bases each). Germline V gene data show CDR1 as MDHEN and CDR2 as SYDVKM. V was pared by 6 bases and J by 5 bases, with 17 bases between. The CDR3 consists of 14 residues. CDR3 coding DNA: TGTGCCAGCAGCCCGGGGACGGACGTACACGAGCAGTACTTC. It encodes CASSPGTDVHEQYF.

This clone occurred many times. The chain is built from TRBV27 and TRBJ1-2; possibly TRBD1 for D (5 bases). Trimming took off 7 bases at V and 0 bases at J, with 21 bases between the two ends. This CDR3 comprises 17 residues. From germline, CDR1 is MNHEY and CDR2 SMNVEV (reference sequence). DNA of the CDR3: TGTGCCAGCACCCCCCTCGTGTCCGGGGGACCTAACTATGGCTACACCTTC. Its protein product is CASTPLVSGGPNYGYTF.

The chain links TRBV19 to TRBJ1-2; perhaps TRBD1 as D (5 bases). CDR1 and CDR2 (germline): LNHDA, SQIVND (reference sequence). Trimming removed 4 bases from V and 0 bases from J, with 12 bases in between. This CDR3 spans 15 amino acids. The CDR3 loop reads CASSTRQRANYGYTF. In DNA form, the CDR3 reads TGTGCCAGTAGTACGAGACAGAGAGCTAACTATGGCTACACCTTC.

The J gene is TRBJ2-5, the V gene TRBV28, with 7 bases identical to TRBD1. Germline values: CDR1 MDHEN, CDR2 SYDVKM. V lost 5 bases and J lost 2; bases outside the gene matches: 11. The CDR3 consists of 16 residues. CDR3 bases: TGTGCCAGCAGTCTTCCCGGGACAGCCAGACAAGAGACCCAGTACTTC. Translation gives CASSLPGTARQETQYF.

This chain connects TRBV5-1 to TRBJ2-7; the match to TRBD2 covers 7 bases. V trimming: 4 bases; J trimming: 5 bases; junction bases outside the gene matches: 12. Germline-derived CDR1 and CDR2 are SGHRS and YFSETQ. The CDR3 consists of 15 residues. CDR3 in amino acids: CASSVSGPPSDEQYF. The CDR3, as DNA: TGCGCCAGCAGCGTTAGCGGGCCCCCCTCGGACGAGCAGTACTTC.

The rearrangement links TRBV2 to TRBJ1-5; D not certain. From germline, CDR1 is SNHLY and CDR2 FYNNEI. The CDR3 sequence is 14 residues long. Trimming removed 7 bases from V and 7 bases from J, with 17 bases in between. The CDR3: CASTRGPTEQPQHF. In nucleotides, the CDR3 is TGTGCCAGCACCAGAGGCCCAACTGAACAGCCCCAGCATTTT. The whole variable domain, remainder taken from reference TRBV2 and TRBJ1-5, is EPEVTQTPSHQVTQMGQEVILRCVPISNHLYFYWYRQILGQKVEFLVSFYNNEISEKSEIFDDQFSVERPDGSNFTLKIRSTKLEDSAMYFCASTRGPTEQPQHFGDGTRLSIL.

The chain uses TRBV2 and TRBJ2-1; 11 bases agree with TRBD2. Per germline, CDR1 SNHLY and CDR2 FYNNEI. J lost 9 bases, V lost 4 bases, and 8 bases had no gene match. The CDR3 covers 15 residues. CDR3 DNA: TGTGCCAGCAGTGCCTTAGCGGGAGGGGGGAGTGAGCAGTTCTTC. It specifies CASSALAGGGSEQFF.

The chain employs TRBV28 and TRBJ2-1, with 8 bases lining up with TRBD2. This CDR3 region has 15 residues. V lost 5 bases to trimming and J lost 2 bases; unmatched junction nucleotides: 5. Germline CDR1 and CDR2: MDHEN and SYDVKM. The CDR3 DNA follows: TGTGCCAGCAGTCGTGTAGCGGGGACCTACAATGAGCAGTTCTTC. This translates into CASSRVAGTYNEQFF.

The chain uses TRBV25-1 and TRBJ2-7; weak D call: TRBD1 (7 bases). This CDR3 is built from 15 residues. Germline values: CDR1 MGHDK, CDR2 SYGVNS. V was cut by 3 bases and J by 5 bases, with 17 bases left in between. The CDR3 reads CASSDEAGGIDEQYF. In DNA, the CDR3 is TGTGCCAGCAGTGACGAGGCAGGGGGGATCGACGAGCAGTACTTC.

CDR3 nucleotide sequence: TGTGCCAGCAGTTTCGACGGGAACTATGGCTACACCTTC. As protein: CASSFDGNYGYTF. This sequence joins TRBV28 and TRBJ1-2; no definite D call. Trimming stripped 3 bases from V and 2 bases from J, with 7 bases between. CDR3 length: 13 amino acids. CDR1 MDHEN and CDR2 SYDVKM come from the germline V gene.

The rearrangement uses TRBV2 and TRBJ1-3; no clear D. The V and J ends lost 1 base and 4 bases respectively, with 8 bases between them. The CDR3 totals 14 residues. Germline loops: CDR1 SNHLY, CDR2 FYNNEI. CDR3 protein: CASSEGQSGNTIYF. CDR3 bases: TGTGCCAGCAGTGAAGGGCAGTCCGGAAACACCATATATTTT.

This clone occurred many times. The chain links TRBV14 to TRBJ2-2; perhaps TRBD2 as D (5 bases). Trimming removed 2 bases at V and 7 bases at J, with 11 bases between. In germline, CDR1 is SGHDN, CDR2 FVKESK. The CDR3 is 14 residues long. CDR3 residues: CASSQRGFGGELFF. CDR3 in DNA: TGTGCCAGCAGCCAACGGGGATTTGGCGGGGAGCTGTTTTTT.

This clone was picked up one time. V is TRBV30 and J is TRBJ1-1; weak D call: TRBD1 (5 bases). The germline V gene encodes CDR1 GTSNPN and CDR2 SVGIG (reference sequence). The CDR3 has 14 residues. Trimming removed 2 bases from V and 4 bases from J, with 14 bases in between. CDR3 residues: CAWSLGGGTTEAFF. The CDR3 nucleotides are TGTGCCTGGAGTCTTGGGGGGGGTACCACTGAAGCTTTCTTT.

In its sample, this clone was seen a few times. The V gene is TRBV11-3, the J gene TRBJ2-1; no definite D call. Germline V CDR1 and CDR2: SGHNT, YENEEA. V shed 5 bases and J shed 10 bases, with 12 bases lying between them. This CDR3 contains 12 residues. The DNA for the CDR3 is TGTGCCAGCAGCGGCCGGACCGGGGAGCAGTTCTTC. This encodes CASSGRTGEQFF.

This clone was detected only a few times. This chain links TRBV11-3 with TRBJ2-1; D is uncertain. This CDR3 comprises 16 residues. Germline loops: CDR1 SGHNT, CDR2 YENEEA. The V gene lost 0 bases and the J gene lost 10 bases, with 19 bases spanning the gap. The CDR3 nucleotides read TGTGCCAGCAGCTTAGATAGTGGTCAGCTCTCGAGAGAGCAGTTCTTC. It yields the protein CASSLDSGQLSREQFF.

J is TRBJ1-1 and V is TRBV7-8, with unresolved D. The germline V gene encodes CDR1 SGHVS and CDR2 FQNEAQ. V was shortened by 5 bases and J by 1 base, with 8 bases between the two germline ends. This CDR3 has 13 amino acids. DNA for the CDR3: TGTGCCAGCAGCCTGCTTACGAACACTGAAGCTTTCTTT. It is translated as CASSLLTNTEAFF.

The rearrangement uses TRBV19 and TRBJ2-5; D tentatively reads TRBD1 or TRBD2 (5 bases each). The CDR3 loop spans 15 amino acids. With 5 bases removed from V and 4 bases from J, the gap between germline ends came to 17 bases. Germline V CDR1 and CDR2: LNHDA, SQIVND (reference sequence). CDR3: CASSPTAIGTETQYF. DNA of the CDR3: TGTGCCAGTAGTCCAACAGCCATCGGGACAGAGACCCAGTACTTC.

This clone was seen at least ten times. This chain links TRBV7-6 with TRBJ1-1; TRBD1 matches 7 bases. The CDR3 is 18 amino acids. V lost 2 bases and J lost 1; bases outside the gene matches: 13. Germline CDR1 is SGHVS and CDR2 is FNYEAQ. The CDR3 bases are TGTGCCAGCAGCTTATTGAAGGGTAGGGGGCGAGGGAACACTGAAGCTTTCTTT. Amino acid sequence: CASSLLKGRGRGNTEAFF.

The chain links TRBV14 to TRBJ2-5, with 13 bases that match TRBD2. Gene TRBJ2-7 matches the end of the DNA better, so the J call may be wrong. CDR1 and CDR2 (germline): SGHDN, FVKESK. CDR3 length: 16 residues. The CDR3 loop reads CASSYWTSGSPYEQYF. In nucleotides, the CDR3 is TGTGCCAGCAGCTACTGGACTAGCGGGAGCCCCTACGAGCAGTACTTC.

The chain uses TRBV27 and TRBJ2-7; 7 bases map to TRBD2. This CDR3 is built from 14 residues. Germline CDR1 MNHEY, CDR2 SMNVEV (reference sequence). V gave up 6 bases and J gave up 4 bases; unmatched junction bases: 9. Written as DNA, the CDR3 is TGTGCCAGCAGCCGTCTGGCTAGCGGTTACGAGCAGTACTTC. Translation: CASSRLASGYEQYF.

The chain recombines TRBV28 with TRBJ2-1; D tentatively reads TRBD1 or TRBD2 (5 bases each). This CDR3 is 14 amino acids long. The ends were cut back, 7 bases at V and 2 bases at J, with 12 bases in the middle. Per the germline V gene, CDR1 is MDHEN and CDR2 is SYDVKM. The CDR3 spells CASTTGRTYNEQFF. CDR3 sequence (DNA): TGTGCCAGCACCACGGGGCGAACCTACAATGAGCAGTTCTTC.